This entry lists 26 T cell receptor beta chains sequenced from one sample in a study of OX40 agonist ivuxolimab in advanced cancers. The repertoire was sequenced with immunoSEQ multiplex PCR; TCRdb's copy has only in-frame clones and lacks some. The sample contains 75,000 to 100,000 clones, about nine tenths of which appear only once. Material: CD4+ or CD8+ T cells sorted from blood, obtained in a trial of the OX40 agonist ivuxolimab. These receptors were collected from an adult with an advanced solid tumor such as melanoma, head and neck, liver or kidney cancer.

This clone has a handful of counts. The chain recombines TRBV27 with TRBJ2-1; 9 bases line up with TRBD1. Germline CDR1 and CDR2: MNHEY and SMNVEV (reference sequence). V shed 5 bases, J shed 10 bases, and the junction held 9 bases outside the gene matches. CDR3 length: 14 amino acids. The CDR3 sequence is CASSAQQGAREQFF. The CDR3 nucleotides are TGTGCCAGCAGTGCTCAACAGGGGGCGCGGGAGCAGTTCTTC.

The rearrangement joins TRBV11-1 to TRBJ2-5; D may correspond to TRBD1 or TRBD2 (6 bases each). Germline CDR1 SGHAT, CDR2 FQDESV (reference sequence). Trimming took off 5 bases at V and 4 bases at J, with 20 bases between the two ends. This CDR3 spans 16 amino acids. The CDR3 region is CASSPLWRLGGETQYF. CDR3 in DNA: TGTGCCAGCAGCCCTTTATGGCGACTAGGGGGAGAGACCCAGTACTTC.

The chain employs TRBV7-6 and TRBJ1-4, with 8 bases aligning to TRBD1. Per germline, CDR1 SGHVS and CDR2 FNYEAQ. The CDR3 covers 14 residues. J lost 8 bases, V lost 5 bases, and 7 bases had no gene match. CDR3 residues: CASSPQGAWEKLFF. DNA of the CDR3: TGTGCCAGCAGCCCCCAGGGGGCATGGGAAAAACTGTTTTTT.

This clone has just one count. The CDR3 nucleotides are TGTGCCAGCAGCTTAGGGGTCGCCGCGACCCAGTACTTC. Translated: CASSLGVAATQYF. The rearrangement links TRBV11-2 to TRBJ2-5; D is uncertain. Germline values: CDR1 SGHAT, CDR2 FQNNGV. This CDR3 region has 13 residues. Between the trimmed V and J ends, which lost 1 base and 7 bases, there was a span of 10 bases.

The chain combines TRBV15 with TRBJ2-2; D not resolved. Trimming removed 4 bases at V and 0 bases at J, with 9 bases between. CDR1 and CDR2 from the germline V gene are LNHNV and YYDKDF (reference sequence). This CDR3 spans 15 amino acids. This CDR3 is CATSMGLSNTGELFF. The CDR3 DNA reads TGTGCCACCAGCATGGGTCTTTCGAACACCGGGGAGCTGTTTTTT.

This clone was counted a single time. This chain's CDR3 is CASSLKGPQETQYF. The CDR3, as DNA: TGTGCCAGCAGCTTAAAGGGTCCGCAAGAGACCCAGTACTTC. The chain has TRBV7-2 and TRBJ2-5; D is ambiguous. Per germline, CDR1 SGHTA and CDR2 FQGNSA. The CDR3 covers 14 residues. Deletions cut 2 bases from V and 2 bases from J, with 9 bases between.

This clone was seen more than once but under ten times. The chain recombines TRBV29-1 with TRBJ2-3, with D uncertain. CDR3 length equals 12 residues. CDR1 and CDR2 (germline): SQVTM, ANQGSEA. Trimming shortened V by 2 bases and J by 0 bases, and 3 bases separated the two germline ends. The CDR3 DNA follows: TGCAGCGTTGAATTGAGCACAGATACGCAGTATTTT. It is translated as CSVELSTDTQYF.

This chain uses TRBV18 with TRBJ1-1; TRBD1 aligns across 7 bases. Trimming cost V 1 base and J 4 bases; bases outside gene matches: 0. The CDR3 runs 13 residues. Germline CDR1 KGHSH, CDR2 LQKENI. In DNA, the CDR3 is TGTGCCAGCTCACCACAGGGGGCCACTGAAGCTTTCTTT. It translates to CASSPQGATEAFF.

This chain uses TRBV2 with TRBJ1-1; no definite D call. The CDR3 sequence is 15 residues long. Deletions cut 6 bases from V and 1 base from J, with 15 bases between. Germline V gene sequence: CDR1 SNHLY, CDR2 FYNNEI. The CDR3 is CASSAFLLRNTEAFF. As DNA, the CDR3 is TGTGCCAGCAGCGCCTTCCTCTTAAGGAACACTGAAGCTTTCTTT.

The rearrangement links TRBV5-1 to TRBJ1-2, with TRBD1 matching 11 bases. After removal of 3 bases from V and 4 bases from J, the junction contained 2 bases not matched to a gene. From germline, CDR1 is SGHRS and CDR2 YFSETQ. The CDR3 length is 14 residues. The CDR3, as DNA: TGCGCCAGCAGCTCCGGGACAGGGGGCTATGGCTACACCTTC. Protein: CASSSGTGGYGYTF.

The CDR3 sequence is CASIEGGGGNQPQHF. The DNA of the CDR3 is TGTGCCAGTATCGAGGGGGGGGGAGGCAATCAGCCCCAGCATTTT. The chain carries TRBV19 and TRBJ1-5; weak D call: TRBD1 (6 bases). Trimming took off 7 bases at V and 2 bases at J, with 15 bases between the two ends. Germline assignment: CDR1 LNHDA and CDR2 SQIVND (reference sequence). The CDR3 runs 15 residues.

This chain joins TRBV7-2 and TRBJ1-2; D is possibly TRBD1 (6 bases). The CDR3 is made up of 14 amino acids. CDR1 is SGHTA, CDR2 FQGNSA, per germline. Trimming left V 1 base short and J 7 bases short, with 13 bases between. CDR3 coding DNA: TGTGCCAGCAGCTTAGACGGGGGCCATCTTGGCTACACCTTC. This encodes CASSLDGGHLGYTF.

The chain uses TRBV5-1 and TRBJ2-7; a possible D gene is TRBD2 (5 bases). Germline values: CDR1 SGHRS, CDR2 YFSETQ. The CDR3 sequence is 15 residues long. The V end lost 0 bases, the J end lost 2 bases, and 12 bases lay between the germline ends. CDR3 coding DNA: TGCGCCAGCAGCTTGGGAGGGAGACAAACCTACGAGCAGTACTTC. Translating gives CASSLGGRQTYEQYF. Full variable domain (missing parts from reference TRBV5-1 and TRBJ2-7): KAGVTQTPRYLIKTRGQQVTLSCSPISGHRSVSWYQQTPGQGLQFLFEYFSETQRNKGNFPGRFSGRQFSNSRSEMNVSTLELGDSALYLCASSLGGRQTYEQYFGPGTRLTVT.

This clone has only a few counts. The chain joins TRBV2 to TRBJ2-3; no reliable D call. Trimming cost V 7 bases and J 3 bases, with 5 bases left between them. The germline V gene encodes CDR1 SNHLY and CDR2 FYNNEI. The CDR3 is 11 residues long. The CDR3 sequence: CASKETDTQYF. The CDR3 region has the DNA TGTGCCAGCAAGGAGACAGATACGCAGTATTTT.

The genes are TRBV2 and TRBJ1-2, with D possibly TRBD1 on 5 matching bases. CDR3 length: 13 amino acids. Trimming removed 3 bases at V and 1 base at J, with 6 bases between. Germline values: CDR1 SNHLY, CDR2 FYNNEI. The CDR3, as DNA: TGTGCCAGCAGTGAGGGGGTTAACTATGGCTACACCTTC. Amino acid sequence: CASSEGVNYGYTF.

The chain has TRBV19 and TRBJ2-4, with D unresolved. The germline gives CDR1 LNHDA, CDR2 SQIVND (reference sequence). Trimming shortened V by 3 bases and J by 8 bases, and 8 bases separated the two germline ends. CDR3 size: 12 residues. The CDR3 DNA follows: TGTGCCAGTAGTATCAGTTGGGACATTCAGTACTTC. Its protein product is CASSISWDIQYF.

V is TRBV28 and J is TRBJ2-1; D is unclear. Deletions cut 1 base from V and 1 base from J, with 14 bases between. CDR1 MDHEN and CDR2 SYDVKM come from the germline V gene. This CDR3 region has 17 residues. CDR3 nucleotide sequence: TGTGCCAGCAGTTTATTTTCCTCCCTCGGTTCCTACAATGAGCAGTTCTTC. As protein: CASSLFSSLGSYNEQFF.

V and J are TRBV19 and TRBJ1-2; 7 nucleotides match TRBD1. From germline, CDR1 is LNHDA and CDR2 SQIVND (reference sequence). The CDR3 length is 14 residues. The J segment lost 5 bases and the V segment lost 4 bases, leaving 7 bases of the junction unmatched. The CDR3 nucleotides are TGTGCCAGTAGTAGGGCTCCAGGGGGATATGGCTACACCTTC. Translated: CASSRAPGGYGYTF.

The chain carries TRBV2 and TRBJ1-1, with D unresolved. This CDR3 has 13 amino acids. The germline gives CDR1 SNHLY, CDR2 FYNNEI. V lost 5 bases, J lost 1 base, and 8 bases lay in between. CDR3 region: CASSNEGNTEAFF. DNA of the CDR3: TGTGCCAGCAGTAATGAGGGGAACACTGAAGCTTTCTTT.

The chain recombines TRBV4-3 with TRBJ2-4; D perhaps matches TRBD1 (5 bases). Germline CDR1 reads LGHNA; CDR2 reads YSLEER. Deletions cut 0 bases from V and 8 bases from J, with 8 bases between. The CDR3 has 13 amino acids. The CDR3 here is CASSQDQGHIQYF. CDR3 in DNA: TGCGCCAGCAGCCAAGATCAGGGTCACATTCAGTACTTC.

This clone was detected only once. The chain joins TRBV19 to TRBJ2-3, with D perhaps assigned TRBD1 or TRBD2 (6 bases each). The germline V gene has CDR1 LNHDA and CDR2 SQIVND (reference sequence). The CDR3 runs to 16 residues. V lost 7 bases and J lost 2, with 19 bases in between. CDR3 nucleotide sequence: TGTGCCAGTAACCCCCTAGGGGGGAGGCTCACAGATACGCAGTATTTT. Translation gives CASNPLGGRLTDTQYF.

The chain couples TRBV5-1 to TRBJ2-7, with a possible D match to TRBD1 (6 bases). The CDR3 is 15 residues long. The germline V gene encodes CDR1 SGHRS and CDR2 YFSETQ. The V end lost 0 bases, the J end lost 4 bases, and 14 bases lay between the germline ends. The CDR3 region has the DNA TGCGCCAGCAGCTTGGGACAGGCCCCAGGGTACGAGCAGTACGTC. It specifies CASSLGQAPGYEQYV.

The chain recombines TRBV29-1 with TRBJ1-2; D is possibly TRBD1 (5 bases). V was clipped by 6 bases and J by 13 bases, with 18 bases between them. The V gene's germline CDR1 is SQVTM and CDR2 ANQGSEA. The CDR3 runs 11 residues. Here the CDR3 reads CSVKDPGTFTF. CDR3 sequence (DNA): TGCAGCGTGAAAGATCCCGGGACGTTCACCTTC.

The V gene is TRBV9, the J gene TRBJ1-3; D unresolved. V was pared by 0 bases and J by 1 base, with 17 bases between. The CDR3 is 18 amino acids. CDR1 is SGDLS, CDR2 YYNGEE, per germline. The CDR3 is CASSVEPPKITSGNTIYF. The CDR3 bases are TGTGCCAGCAGCGTAGAACCCCCCAAAATTACTTCTGGAAACACCATATATTTT.

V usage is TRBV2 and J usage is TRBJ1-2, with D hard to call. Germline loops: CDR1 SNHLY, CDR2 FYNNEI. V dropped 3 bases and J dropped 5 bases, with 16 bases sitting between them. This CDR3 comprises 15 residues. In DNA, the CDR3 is TGTGCCAGCAGTGAGGGAGGTTTACCTGTATATGGCTACACCTTC. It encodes CASSEGGLPVYGYTF.

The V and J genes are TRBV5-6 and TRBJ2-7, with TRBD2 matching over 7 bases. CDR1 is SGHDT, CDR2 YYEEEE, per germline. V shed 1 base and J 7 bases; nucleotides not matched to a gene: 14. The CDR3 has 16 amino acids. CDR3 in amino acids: CASSLFLRASGREQYF. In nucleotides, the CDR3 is TGTGCCAGCAGCTTGTTCCTTAGGGCTAGCGGTCGGGAGCAGTACTTC.